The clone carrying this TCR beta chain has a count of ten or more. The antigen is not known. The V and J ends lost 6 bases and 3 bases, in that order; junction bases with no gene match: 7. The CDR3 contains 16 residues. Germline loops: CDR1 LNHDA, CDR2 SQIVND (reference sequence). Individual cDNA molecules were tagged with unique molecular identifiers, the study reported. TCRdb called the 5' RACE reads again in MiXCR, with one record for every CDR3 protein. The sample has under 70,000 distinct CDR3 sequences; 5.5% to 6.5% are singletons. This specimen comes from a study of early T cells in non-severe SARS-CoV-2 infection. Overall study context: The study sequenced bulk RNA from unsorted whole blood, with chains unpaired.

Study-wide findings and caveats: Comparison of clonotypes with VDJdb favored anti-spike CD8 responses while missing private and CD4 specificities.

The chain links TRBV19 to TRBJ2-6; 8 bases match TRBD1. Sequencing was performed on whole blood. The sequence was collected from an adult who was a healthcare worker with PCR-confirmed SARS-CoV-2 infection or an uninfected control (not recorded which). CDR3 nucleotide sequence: TGTGCCAGTAGCTTGACAGGGGCCGGTGGGGCCAACGTCCTGACTTTC. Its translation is CASSLTGAGGANVLTF.